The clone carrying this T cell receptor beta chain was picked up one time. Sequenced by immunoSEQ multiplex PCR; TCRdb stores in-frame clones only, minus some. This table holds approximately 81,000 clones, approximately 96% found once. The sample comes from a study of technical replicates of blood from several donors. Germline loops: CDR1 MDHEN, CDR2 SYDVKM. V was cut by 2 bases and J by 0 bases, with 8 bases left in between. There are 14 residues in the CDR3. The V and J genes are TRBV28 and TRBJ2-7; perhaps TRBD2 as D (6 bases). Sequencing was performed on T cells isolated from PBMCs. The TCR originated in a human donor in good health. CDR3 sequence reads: CASSLAGRSYEQYF. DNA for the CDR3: TGTGCCAGCAGTTTAGCGGGACGCTCCTACGAGCAGTACTTC. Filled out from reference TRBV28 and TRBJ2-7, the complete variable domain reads DVKVTQSSRYLVKRTGEKVFLECVQDMDHENMFWYRQDPGLGLRLIYFSYDVKMKEKGDIPEGYSVSREKKERFSLILESASTNQTSMYLCASSLAGRSYEQYFGPGTRLTVT.